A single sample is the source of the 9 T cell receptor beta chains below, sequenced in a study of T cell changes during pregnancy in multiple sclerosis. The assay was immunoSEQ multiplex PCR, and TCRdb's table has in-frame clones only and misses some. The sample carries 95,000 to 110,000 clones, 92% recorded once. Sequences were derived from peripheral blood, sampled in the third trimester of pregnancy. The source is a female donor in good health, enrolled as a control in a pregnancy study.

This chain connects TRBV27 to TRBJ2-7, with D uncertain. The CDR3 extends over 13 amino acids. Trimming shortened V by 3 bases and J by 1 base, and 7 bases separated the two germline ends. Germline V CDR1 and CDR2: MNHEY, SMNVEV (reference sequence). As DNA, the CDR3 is TGTGCCAGCAGTTTTGGCAGGTCCTACGAGCAGTACTTC. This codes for CASSFGRSYEQYF.

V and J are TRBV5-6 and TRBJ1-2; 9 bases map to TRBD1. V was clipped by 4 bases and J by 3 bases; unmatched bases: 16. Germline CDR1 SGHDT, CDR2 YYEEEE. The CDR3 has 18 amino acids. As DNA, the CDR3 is TGTGCCAGCAGCCCCCTCTCACAGGGGGCCGACTTACACTATGGCTACACCTTC. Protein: CASSPLSQGADLHYGYTF.

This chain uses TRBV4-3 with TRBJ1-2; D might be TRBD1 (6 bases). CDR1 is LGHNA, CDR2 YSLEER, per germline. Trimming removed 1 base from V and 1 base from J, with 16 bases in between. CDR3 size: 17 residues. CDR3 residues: CASSQVQLQGFNYGYTF. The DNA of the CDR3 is TGCGCCAGCAGCCAAGTCCAATTACAGGGCTTTAACTATGGCTACACCTTC.

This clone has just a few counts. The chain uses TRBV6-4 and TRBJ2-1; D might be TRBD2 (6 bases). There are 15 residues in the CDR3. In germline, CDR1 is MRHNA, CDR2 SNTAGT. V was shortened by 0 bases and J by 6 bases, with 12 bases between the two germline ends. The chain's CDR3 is CASSDSATSFNEQFF. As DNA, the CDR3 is TGTGCCAGCAGTGACTCCGCGACTAGTTTCAATGAGCAGTTCTTC.

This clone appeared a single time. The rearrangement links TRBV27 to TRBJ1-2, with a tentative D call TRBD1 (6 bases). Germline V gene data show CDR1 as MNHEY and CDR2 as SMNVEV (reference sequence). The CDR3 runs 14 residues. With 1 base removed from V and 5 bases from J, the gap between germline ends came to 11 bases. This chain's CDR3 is CASSLYGGGYGYTF. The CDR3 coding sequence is TGTGCCAGCAGTTTATATGGGGGCGGGTATGGCTACACCTTC.

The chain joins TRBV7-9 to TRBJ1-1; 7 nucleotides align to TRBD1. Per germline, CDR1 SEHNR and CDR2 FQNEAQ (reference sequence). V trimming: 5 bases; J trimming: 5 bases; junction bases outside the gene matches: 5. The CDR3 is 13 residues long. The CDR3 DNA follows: TGTGCCAGCAGCACCACAGGGGAAACTGAAGCTTTCTTT. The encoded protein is CASSTTGETEAFF.

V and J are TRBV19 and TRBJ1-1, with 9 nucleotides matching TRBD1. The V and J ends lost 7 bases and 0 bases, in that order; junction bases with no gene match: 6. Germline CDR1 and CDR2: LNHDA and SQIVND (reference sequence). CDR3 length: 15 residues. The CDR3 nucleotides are TGTGCCAGTAAGAAACAGGGGGCCATGAACACTGAAGCTTTCTTT. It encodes CASKKQGAMNTEAFF. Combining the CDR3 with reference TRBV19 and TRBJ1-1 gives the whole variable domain DGGITQSPKYLFRKEGQNVTLSCEQNLNHDAMYWYRQDPGQGLRLIYYSQIVNDFQKGDIAEGYSVSREKKESFPLTVTSAQKNPTAFYLCASKKQGAMNTEAFFGQGTRLTVV.

CDR3: CASSPTGGQPQHF. In DNA form, the CDR3 reads TGTGCCAGCAGCCCCACCGGGGGTCAGCCCCAGCATTTT. The chain has TRBV7-2 and TRBJ1-5, with TRBD1 as a possible D gene (5 bases). The V gene's germline CDR1 is SGHTA and CDR2 FQGNSA. The CDR3 contains 13 residues. V dropped 5 bases and J dropped 6 bases, with 11 bases sitting between them.

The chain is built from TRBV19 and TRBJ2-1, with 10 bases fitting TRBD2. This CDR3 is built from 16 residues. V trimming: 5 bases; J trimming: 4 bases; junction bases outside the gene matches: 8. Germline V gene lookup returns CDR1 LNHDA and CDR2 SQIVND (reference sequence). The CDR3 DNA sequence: TGTGCCAGTAGTCCCTGGACTAGCGGACCTTACAATGAGCAGTTCTTC. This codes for CASSPWTSGPYNEQFF. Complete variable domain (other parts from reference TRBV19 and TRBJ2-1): DGGITQSPKYLFRKEGQNVTLSCEQNLNHDAMYWYRQDPGQGLRLIYYSQIVNDFQKGDIAEGYSVSREKKESFPLTVTSAQKNPTAFYLCASSPWTSGPYNEQFFGPGTRLTVL.